This TCR beta chain appears in the sequencing data of a study of CD8 T cells in ankylosing spondylitis. Overall study results and limits: It was reported that disease-linked clones were significantly enriched in matched ankylosing spondylitis synovial fluid.

Libraries of TCR beta came from quantitative 5'-RACE with molecular barcodes. TCRdb fed the 5' RACE reads into MiXCR, producing one record per CDR3 protein. Of 250,000 or so distinct CDR3 sequences in the sample, 15% to 20% were seen once. As concerns this clonotype: Its antigen remains unidentified.

The CDR3 extends over 16 amino acids. V lost 5 bases to trimming and J lost 7 bases; unmatched junction nucleotides: 8. CDR1 MNHEY and CDR2 SMNVEV come from the germline V gene (reference sequence). This TCR was recovered from a male donor with ankylosing spondylitis or in good health (not recorded which). What was sequenced was blood, either unsorted or a sorted T cell fraction (not recorded which). The rearrangement links TRBV27 to TRBJ2-1; TRBD2 matches 13 bases. In DNA, the CDR3 is TGTGCCAGCAGTCCGCGGACTAGCGGGAGCCTTAATGAGCAGTTCTTC. Its translation: CASSPRTSGSLNEQFF.